These T cell receptor beta chains were read from a single sample in a study of human T cells and chemical hapten exposure. TCRdb re-called the RACE reads with MiXCR, one entry per CDR3 protein. The data show around 47,000 distinct CDR3 sequences, with 3% to 4% seen just once and around 5.7% held by the top ten. The sample taken for sequencing was whole blood. These receptors were taken from a human donor in good health. Some clones in this sample may be carry-over from other donors' samples. The CDR3 runs from the conserved cysteine through the conserved F or W. The order of the fields is clone size, J gene, D gene, V gene, CDR3 protein, CDR3 DNA. The D gene is left open where the match is weak. Only part of the rows carry a size: once, few, many, or a class if the clone is expanded.

abundance: many; j_gene: TRBJ1-1; d_gene: -; v_gene: TRBV5-5; CDR3aa: CASSNPPGPAEAFF; CDR3nt: TGTGCCAGCAGCAACCCCCCCGGACCCGCTGAAGCTTTCTTT
abundance: few; j_gene: TRBJ2-5; d_gene: TRBD2; v_gene: TRBV7-9; CDR3aa: CASSQTSTSGSLRVAETQYF; CDR3nt: TGTGCCAGCAGCCAGACCTCGACTAGCGGGAGTTTGCGGGTTGCAGAGACCCAGTACTTC
abundance: many; j_gene: TRBJ2-1; d_gene: TRBD1; v_gene: TRBV6-6; CDR3aa: CASSSGTGYNEQFF; CDR3nt: TGTGCCAGCAGTTCCGGGACAGGGTACAATGAGCAGTTCTTC
abundance: many; j_gene: TRBJ2-3; d_gene: TRBD2; v_gene: TRBV28; CDR3aa: CASHRAGTSGTDTQYF; CDR3nt: TGTGCCAGCCACCGGGCCGGGACTAGCGGAACCGATACGCAGTATTTT
abundance: few; j_gene: TRBJ1-4; d_gene: TRBD1; v_gene: TRBV29-1; CDR3aa: CSAITDRAEGEKLFF; CDR3nt: TGCAGCGCCATAACCGACAGGGCCGAAGGGGAAAAACTGTTTTTT
abundance: few; j_gene: TRBJ2-2; d_gene: TRBD2; v_gene: TRBV7-9; CDR3aa: CASSLTSGRASGELFF; CDR3nt: TGTGCCAGCAGCCTGACTAGCGGGAGGGCTTCCGGGGAGCTGTTTTTT
abundance: -; j_gene: TRBJ1-6; d_gene: -; v_gene: TRBV7-6; CDR3aa: CASSLGGNSPLHF; CDR3nt: TGTGCCAGCAGCTTAGGTGGTAATTCACCCCTCCACTTT
abundance: many; j_gene: TRBJ2-1; d_gene: -; v_gene: TRBV28; CDR3aa: CAHQGYNEQFF; CDR3nt: TGTGCCCATCAGGGCTACAATGAGCAGTTCTTC
abundance: many; j_gene: TRBJ2-1; d_gene: -; v_gene: TRBV29-1; CDR3aa: CSVEDTNHNEQFF; CDR3nt: TGCAGCGTTGAGGACACTAACCACAATGAGCAGTTCTTC
abundance: many; j_gene: TRBJ1-3; d_gene: -; v_gene: TRBV10-2; CDR3aa: CASSSEDTSGNTIYF; CDR3nt: TGCGCCAGCAGCTCAGAAGACACCTCTGGAAACACCATATATTTT
abundance: many; j_gene: TRBJ1-4; d_gene: TRBD1; v_gene: TRBV6-5; CDR3aa: CASSYYSGGGEKLFF; CDR3nt: TGTGCCAGCAGTTACTATTCAGGGGGTGGCGAAAAACTGTTTTTT
abundance: many; j_gene: TRBJ2-7; d_gene: TRBD2; v_gene: TRBV28; CDR3aa: CASSPPPTGRGEQYF; CDR3nt: TGTGCCAGCAGTCCCCCCCCGACTGGGAGGGGCGAGCAGTACTTC
abundance: many; j_gene: TRBJ2-2; d_gene: -; v_gene: TRBV29-1; CDR3aa: CSVERTDSNTGELFF; CDR3nt: TGCAGCGTTGAAAGGACAGACTCGAACACCGGGGAGCTGTTTTTT
abundance: many; j_gene: TRBJ1-5; d_gene: -; v_gene: TRBV7-8; CDR3aa: CASSLARGGGQTVRPQPQHF; CDR3nt: TGTGCCAGCAGCTTAGCGCGGGGGGGCGGACAGACAGTTCGACCTCAGCCCCAGCATTTT
abundance: many; j_gene: TRBJ2-1; d_gene: -; v_gene: TRBV6-2/TRBV6-3; CDR3aa: CASSYSGGTYNEQFF; CDR3nt: TGTGCCAGCAGTTACTCGGGGGGAACCTACAATGAGCAGTTCTTC
abundance: few; j_gene: TRBJ2-3; d_gene: TRBD2; v_gene: TRBV7-3; CDR3aa: CASSLPSGREDTQYF; CDR3nt: TGTGCCAGCAGCTTACCTAGCGGGAGGGAAGATACGCAGTATTTT
abundance: medium-sized; j_gene: TRBJ2-3; d_gene: TRBD1; v_gene: TRBV3-1; CDR3aa: CASSLGQGSTDTQYF; CDR3nt: TGTGCCAGCAGCCTGGGACAGGGGAGTACAGATACGCAGTATTTT
abundance: many; j_gene: TRBJ1-2; d_gene: -; v_gene: TRBV3-1; CDR3aa: CASSQASGAGNYGYTF; CDR3nt: TGTGCCAGCAGCCAGGCGTCCGGGGCGGGTAACTATGGCTACACCTTC
abundance: many; j_gene: TRBJ1-1; d_gene: -; v_gene: TRBV6-5; CDR3aa: CASRKQGMNTEAFF; CDR3nt: TGTGCCAGCAGGAAACAGGGAATGAACACTGAAGCTTTCTTT
abundance: few; j_gene: TRBJ1-3; d_gene: -; v_gene: TRBV14; CDR3aa: CASSQVQRRNTIYF; CDR3nt: TGTGCCAGCAGCCAAGTTCAACGGCGGAACACCATATATTTT
abundance: many; j_gene: TRBJ2-7; d_gene: -; v_gene: TRBV20-1; CDR3aa: CSARGTRGAYEQYF; CDR3nt: TGCAGTGCCCGGGGGACCAGGGGGGCCTACGAGCAGTACTTC
abundance: -; j_gene: TRBJ2-1; d_gene: -; v_gene: TRBV10-1; CDR3aa: CASSESPLYNEQFF; CDR3nt: TGCGCCAGCAGTGAGTCGCCATTGTACAATGAGCAGTTCTTC
abundance: -; j_gene: TRBJ2-3; d_gene: TRBD2; v_gene: TRBV6-6; CDR3aa: CASSQGLPTDTQYF; CDR3nt: TGTGCCAGCAGTCAGGGACTACCGACAGATACGCAGTATTTT
abundance: many; j_gene: TRBJ2-7; d_gene: -; v_gene: TRBV7-2; CDR3aa: CASSLEAGYSYEQYF; CDR3nt: TGTGCCAGCAGCTTAGAGGCAGGGTACTCCTACGAGCAGTACTTC
abundance: few; j_gene: TRBJ2-1; d_gene: -; v_gene: TRBV10-3; CDR3aa: CATPFRDNEQFF; CDR3nt: TGTGCCACCCCGTTTCGGGACAATGAGCAGTTCTTC
abundance: many; j_gene: TRBJ2-3; d_gene: -; v_gene: TRBV6-5; CDR3aa: CASTDSLGTDTQYF; CDR3nt: TGTGCCTCTACAGACAGCCTCGGCACAGATACGCAGTATTTT
abundance: many; j_gene: TRBJ2-3; d_gene: -; v_gene: TRBV12-3/TRBV12-4; CDR3aa: CASSWTDTQYF; CDR3nt: TGTGCCAGCAGTTGGACAGATACGCAGTATTTT
abundance: many; j_gene: TRBJ2-2; d_gene: -; v_gene: TRBV4-1; CDR3aa: CASSQAGGTAFTGELFF; CDR3nt: TGCGCCAGCAGCCAAGCTGGCGGGACAGCTTTCACCGGGGAGCTGTTTTTT
abundance: few; j_gene: TRBJ1-1; d_gene: TRBD1; v_gene: TRBV5-1; CDR3aa: CASSVRTGGTEAFF; CDR3nt: TGCGCCAGCAGCGTAAGGACAGGGGGCACTGAAGCTTTCTTT
abundance: many; j_gene: TRBJ2-4; d_gene: TRBD2; v_gene: TRBV6-2/TRBV6-3; CDR3aa: CASSPPGLAGLQYF; CDR3nt: TGTGCCAGCAGTCCCCCGGGACTAGCGGGCCTTCAGTACTTC
abundance: many; j_gene: TRBJ1-2; d_gene: -; v_gene: TRBV7-9; CDR3aa: CASSLEENSLYGYTF; CDR3nt: TGTGCCAGCAGCTTAGAGGAGAATTCGCTTTATGGCTACACCTTC
abundance: many; j_gene: TRBJ2-1; d_gene: -; v_gene: TRBV7-9; CDR3aa: CASSSLLEGEQFF; CDR3nt: TGTGCCAGCAGCTCCTTACTAGAGGGTGAGCAGTTCTTC